This T cell receptor beta chain was sequenced for a study of beta chain features in type 1 diabetes. Across the whole study: The patient and healthy donor groups were comparable for age, gender and cell yields. Study results and caveats: Because the template was cDNA, high-expressing cells might be over-represented. Within each of all four CD4+ subsets, Type 1 diabetes patients had TCRB CDR3s that were moderately but significantly shorter.

This clone was detected only a few times. Antigen unknown. Isolated RNA was reverse transcribed in full, so expressed TCRB transcripts were sequenced. Several million reads were obtained on average from naive, central memory and regulatory T cell samples. TCRdb's table, derived via immunoSEQ multiplex PCR, lists solely in-frame clones and lacks some. The top ten hold 0.012% of the sample, which has a few hundred thousand clones, around 22% seen once. V was pared by 1 base and J by 1 base, with 6 bases of the junction left unmatched. Germline V lookup: CDR1 KGHSH, CDR2 LQKENI. The CDR3 covers 16 residues. Each of the sorted populations had a purity greater than 95%.

The rearrangement links TRBV18 to TRBJ2-7; 8 bases map to TRBD1. Sequenced sample: naive CD4+ T cells from blood. The TCR sequence derives from a woman aged 30 to 39 with type 1 diabetes. DNA of the CDR3: TGTGCCAGCTCACCACGAGGACAGGGCGTTTCCTACGAGCAGTACTTC. Protein sequence: CASSPRGQGVSYEQYF.